These 29 T cell receptor beta chains were sequenced from one sample in a study of read filtering for tumor transcriptome and immune sequencing. This library used roughly 0.4 ug RNA and molecular barcoded adaptors spanning alpha/delta and beta/gamma chains. MiXCR, run by TCRdb on the reads, gives a single entry per CDR3 protein. The profile shows 40,000 or so distinct CDR3 sequences, roughly an eighth of them singletons. Sequencing was done on a sample of a population of CD138-negative cells sorted from bone marrow. These receptors were taken from a donor at least 40 years old with multiple myeloma.

This clonotype was counted ten times or more. The V and J genes are TRBV12-3 or TRBV12-4 and TRBJ2-1, with a tentative D call TRBD2 (5 bases). This CDR3 is built from 13 residues. V shed 3 bases and J shed 5 bases, with 8 bases lying between them. CDR3 region: CASSLRANNEQFF. Written as DNA, the CDR3 is TGTGCCAGCAGTTTGAGGGCCAACAATGAGCAGTTCTTC.

The V call is TRBV6-5, the J call TRBJ2-7; D tentatively fits TRBD1 or TRBD2 (6 bases each). The CDR3 sequence is 15 residues long. V lost 0 bases and J 2 bases, leaving 11 bases between the germline ends. In germline, CDR1 is MNHEY, CDR2 SVGAGI. Here the CDR3 reads CASSYSGGGTYEQYF. The CDR3 DNA sequence: TGTGCCAGCAGTTACTCCGGGGGCGGCACCTACGAGCAGTACTTC.

This clonotype appeared many times. This chain joins TRBV28 and TRBJ2-5; 7 bases match TRBD1. Germline values: CDR1 MDHEN, CDR2 SYDVKM. The trim removed 4 bases at V and 2 bases at J, leaving 4 bases unmatched. The CDR3 contains 14 residues. The CDR3 coding sequence is TGTGCCAGCAGTTATAGCAGGGGGCAAGAGACCCAGTACTTC. It translates to CASSYSRGQETQYF.

This clonotype was detected only a few times. A much larger clone differs from this one at a single base, so this may be a read error. The chain is built from TRBV29-1 and TRBJ2-1; TRBD2 matches 12 bases. CDR3 length: 16 amino acids. Per germline, CDR1 SQVTM and CDR2 ANQGSEA. The CDR3 DNA sequence: TGCGGCGTTGGGTCCCGGGCTAGCGGGAGGGCCGATGAGCAGTTCTTC. This codes for CGVGSRASGRADEQFF.

This clonotype was recorded many times. The genes are TRBV6-2 or TRBV6-3 and TRBJ2-1, with TRBD2 identical over 13 bases. V was clipped by 0 bases and J by 7 bases; unmatched bases: 3. Germline V lookup: CDR1 MNHEY, CDR2 SVGEGT. This CDR3 has 16 amino acids. In DNA, the CDR3 is TGTGCCAGCAGTTACTCGACTAGCGGGAGGTGGAATGAGCAGTTCTTC. Amino acid sequence: CASSYSTSGRWNEQFF.

This clonotype has more than one count but fewer than ten. This rearrangement joins TRBV3-1 to TRBJ2-5; TRBD2 matches at 10 bases. The CDR3 consists of 13 residues. After removal of 4 bases from V and 5 bases from J, the junction contained 1 base not matched to a gene. CDR1 and CDR2 from the germline V gene are LGHDT and YNNKEL (reference sequence). DNA of the CDR3: TGTGCCAGCAGCCGGGGACTAGCGGAGACCCAGTACTTC. It is translated as CASSRGLAETQYF.

This clonotype was detected many times. This rearrangement joins TRBV7-3 to TRBJ2-1; 9 nucleotides align to TRBD2. The V segment lost 4 bases and the J segment 3 bases; nucleotides outside the gene matches: 16. The CDR3 totals 19 residues. Germline-derived CDR1 and CDR2 are SGHTA and FQGTGA. The CDR3 reads CASSSGGSLLAGYYNEQFF. CDR3 in DNA: TGTGCCAGCAGCTCCGGGGGGTCGTTGCTAGCGGGGTACTACAATGAGCAGTTCTTC.

This clonotype was counted only a few times. Without the conserved terminal phenylalanine or tryptophan, this CDR3 likely stems from a read error. CDR3 sequence reads: CASHRGPYGYTL. The CDR3 nucleotides are TGTGCCAGCCACAGGGGGCCCTATGGCTACACCCTC. The J gene is TRBJ1-2, the V gene TRBV28, with TRBD1 matching 9 bases. The CDR3 loop spans 12 amino acids. Trimming cost V 8 bases and J 4 bases; bases outside gene matches: 2. Germline V gene sequence: CDR1 MDHEN, CDR2 SYDVKM.

This clonotype was observed many times. The rearrangement joins TRBV29-1 to TRBJ2-7; weak D call: TRBD1 (6 bases). Germline-derived CDR1 and CDR2 are SQVTM and ANQGSEA. Trimming took 7 bases from V and 6 from J, leaving 13 bases between them. This CDR3 has 11 residues. The CDR3: CSGTGYSEQYF. The CDR3 DNA reads TGCAGCGGCACAGGGTACTCCGAGCAGTACTTC.

This clonotype was detected ten times or more. V is TRBV20-1 and J is TRBJ1-5; D gene uncertain. The germline V and J ends were trimmed by 0 bases and 0 bases, with 3 bases remaining between them. Germline V CDR1 and CDR2: DFQATT, SNEGSKA (reference sequence). The CDR3 is 13 amino acids. The CDR3 loop is CSAREYSNQPQHF. The CDR3 DNA follows: TGCAGTGCTAGAGAGTATAGCAATCAGCCCCAGCATTTT.

Only a few counts were recorded for this clonotype. V and J are TRBV7-8 and TRBJ2-1, with 7 bases fitting TRBD2. Germline CDR1 and CDR2: SGHVS and FQNEAQ. V lost 5 bases to trimming and J lost 5 bases; unmatched junction nucleotides: 12. The CDR3 extends over 16 amino acids. The CDR3 bases are TGTGCCAGCAGCGGTAGCCGGGCTAGCGGAGACAATGAGCAGTTCTTC. This sequence encodes CASSGSRASGDNEQFF. The full variable domain, completed using reference TRBV7-8 and TRBJ2-1, is GAGVSQSPRYKVAKRGQDVALRCDPISGHVSLFWYQQALGQGPEFLTYFQNEAQLDKSGLPSDRFFAERPEGSVSTLKIQRTQQEDSAVYLCASSGSRASGDNEQFFGPGTRLTVL.

This clonotype was detected ten times or more. The chain carries TRBV7-9 and TRBJ2-5, with D hard to call. The V and J ends lost 5 bases and 4 bases respectively, with 8 bases between them. The CDR3 contains 12 residues. From germline, CDR1 is SEHNR and CDR2 FQNEAQ (reference sequence). The CDR3 region is CASSGYRETQYF. The CDR3 nucleotides read TGTGCCAGCAGCGGCTACCGAGAGACCCAGTACTTC.

This clonotype was seen a handful of times. The chain couples TRBV13 to TRBJ1-2, with TRBD1 identical over 10 bases. V lost 5 bases and J lost 8; bases outside the gene matches: 8. The CDR3 is 14 amino acids. Germline assignment: CDR1 PRHDT and CDR2 FYEKMQ (reference sequence). The CDR3 sequence: CASSITGTGDGYTF. The CDR3 DNA reads TGTGCCAGCAGCATCACCGGGACAGGGGACGGCTACACCTTC.

At least ten counts were recorded for this clonotype. The chain joins TRBV28 to TRBJ1-6; D is unclear. The CDR3 is made up of 14 amino acids. CDR1 is MDHEN and CDR2 is SYDVKM in the germline V gene. V dropped 6 bases and J dropped 7 bases, with 13 bases sitting between them. The CDR3 is CASSLGRNNSPLHF. The CDR3 nucleotides read TGTGCCAGCAGCCTCGGGCGCAACAATTCACCCCTCCACTTT.

This clonotype was observed a few times. The chain is built from TRBV20-1 and TRBJ2-1, with 8 bases identical to TRBD2. From germline, CDR1 is DFQATT and CDR2 SNEGSKA (reference sequence). V was pared by 5 bases and J by 4 bases, with 7 bases of the junction left unmatched. The CDR3 runs 14 residues. The CDR3 coding sequence is TGCAGTGCTCGAAGGACTAGCACTTACAATGAGCAGTTCTTC. Translation gives CSARRTSTYNEQFF.

This clonotype was observed many times. This chain connects TRBV28 to TRBJ2-7; D is unclear. Germline V gene sequence: CDR1 MDHEN, CDR2 SYDVKM. The CDR3 has 13 residues. V gave up 3 bases and J gave up 2 bases, with 8 bases separating them. This CDR3 reads CASSLDVPYEQYF. The CDR3 DNA reads as TGTGCCAGCAGTTTGGATGTCCCCTACGAGCAGTACTTC.

This clonotype was seen many times. The chain is built from TRBV13 and TRBJ2-1, with 10 nucleotides matching TRBD1. This CDR3 comprises 18 residues. The trim removed 0 bases at V and 3 bases at J, leaving 8 bases unmatched. The germline V gene has CDR1 PRHDT and CDR2 FYEKMQ (reference sequence). The CDR3 region is CASSLGGWGTGDYNEQFF. The CDR3 nucleotides read TGTGCCAGCAGCTTAGGGGGTTGGGGGACAGGGGACTACAATGAGCAGTTCTTC.

There are many counts of this clonotype. The chain is built from TRBV7-2 and TRBJ1-4; D gene ambiguous. Trimming removed 4 bases at V and 8 bases at J, with 11 bases between. This CDR3 comprises 13 residues. CDR1 and CDR2 (germline): SGHTA, FQGNSA. In DNA form, the CDR3 reads TGTGCCAGCAGCTACGGGCTTACGGAAAAACTGTTTTTT. Encoded protein: CASSYGLTEKLFF.

This clonotype was observed at least ten times. This CDR3 reads CASSPAGSSGTEAFF. CDR3 DNA: TGTGCCAGCAGCCCGGCAGGCTCCTCCGGAACTGAAGCTTTCTTT. The chain joins TRBV7-2 to TRBJ1-1; no definite D call. Deletions cut 5 bases from V and 5 bases from J, with 18 bases between. The CDR3 spans 15 residues. Germline loops: CDR1 SGHTA, CDR2 FQGNSA.

This clonotype appeared a single time. The junction does not match germline at one end; this may be a read error. The genes are TRBV7-2 and TRBJ2-7; weak D call: TRBD2 (6 bases). Germline V gene lookup returns CDR1 SGHTA and CDR2 FQGNSA. The CDR3 sequence is 15 residues long. The chain's CDR3 is CASSLWRGKAYERYF. Written as DNA, the CDR3 is TGTGCCAGCAGCCTGTGGCGGGGAAAAGCCTACGAGCGGTACTTC.

In its sample, this clonotype was seen many times. The V and J genes are TRBV19 and TRBJ1-1; D gene unclear. Per the germline V gene, CDR1 is LNHDA and CDR2 is SQIVND (reference sequence). This CDR3 spans 13 amino acids. Trimming took 8 bases from V and 2 from J, leaving 12 bases between them. CDR3: CASRELSNTEAFF. CDR3 sequence (DNA): TGTGCCAGTCGGGAGTTGTCCAACACTGAAGCTTTCTTT.

In regard to this clonotype: This may arise from a read error, as a much more abundant clone is one base away. V and J are TRBV6-2 or TRBV6-3 and TRBJ2-1; 7 positions match TRBD2. In germline, CDR1 is MNHEY, CDR2 SVGEGT. The J segment lost 0 bases and the V segment lost 7 bases, leaving 3 bases of the junction unmatched. The CDR3 consists of 14 residues. DNA for the CDR3: TGTGCCAGCATTGCGGGGGACTCCTACAATGAGCAGTTCTTC. It encodes CASIAGDSYNEQFF.

This clonotype has a count of ten or more. The chain is built from TRBV12-3 or TRBV12-4 and TRBJ2-2, with TRBD1 matching 9 bases. CDR3 length: 18 residues. After removal of 5 bases from V and 7 bases from J, the junction contained 17 bases not matched to a gene. The CDR3 nucleotides are TGTGCCAGCAGTACCCCCAATCCGAAGACAGGGGGGGTCGGGGAGCTGTTTTTT. Translation gives CASSTPNPKTGGVGELFF.

This clonotype was picked up many times. This chain connects TRBV7-9 to TRBJ1-2, with D hard to call. This CDR3 has 13 residues. The V and J ends lost 10 bases and 5 bases respectively, with 17 bases between them. Germline values: CDR1 SEHNR, CDR2 FQNEAQ (reference sequence). The CDR3 loop is CATGPPLGYGYTF. CDR3 DNA: TGTGCCACTGGACCACCCTTAGGTTATGGCTACACCTTC.

The chain couples TRBV7-8 to TRBJ2-7; weak D call: TRBD2 (6 bases). This CDR3 spans 15 amino acids. The germline V gene has CDR1 SGHVS and CDR2 FQNEAQ. V dropped 5 bases and J dropped 3 bases, with 17 bases sitting between them. The CDR3, as DNA: TGTGCCAGCAGCAACCAAGGGGTCGGGAGCTACGAGCAGTACTTC. Translated, it gives CASSNQGVGSYEQYF.

J is TRBJ2-2 and V is TRBV20-1; D unresolved. Trimming stripped 0 bases from V and 9 bases from J, with 17 bases between. Germline CDR1 and CDR2: DFQATT and SNEGSKA (reference sequence). This CDR3 has 15 residues. Here the CDR3 reads CSARDRREVVRELFF. CDR3 coding DNA: TGCAGTGCTAGAGATCGGCGAGAGGTCGTCAGGGAGCTGTTTTTT.

This clonotype was detected many times. V usage is TRBV7-9 and J usage is TRBJ2-3, with D possibly being TRBD1 (6 bases). Trimming removed 5 bases from V and 5 bases from J, with 8 bases in between. The germline V gene has CDR1 SEHNR and CDR2 FQNEAQ (reference sequence). CDR3 length: 12 residues. This CDR3 reads CASSQGRDTQYF. DNA for the CDR3: TGTGCCAGCAGCCAGGGGAGAGATACGCAGTATTTT.

A word on this clonotype: A much larger clone is a single base away; this may be a read error. The V call is TRBV7-9, the J call TRBJ2-7, with 7 nucleotides matching TRBD2. The CDR3 runs 14 residues. Germline CDR1 reads SEHNR; CDR2 reads FQNEAQ (reference sequence). For the CDR3, the DNA is TGTGCCAGCAGCCCGGCTAGCGGCACCTACGGGCAGTACTTC. Protein: CASSPASGTYGQYF.

This clonotype was picked up many times. This chain uses TRBV29-1 with TRBJ2-1; no definite D call. Between the trimmed V and J ends, which lost 4 bases and 0 bases, there was a span of 19 bases. The germline gives CDR1 SQVTM, CDR2 ANQGSEA. The CDR3 consists of 17 residues. CDR3 in amino acids: CSVGGVGAPSSYNEQFF. The DNA for the CDR3 is TGCAGCGTTGGTGGTGTAGGTGCGCCGAGCTCCTACAATGAGCAGTTCTTC.